Sequencing of this TCR beta chain was carried out in a study of PD-L1 blockade in urothelial cancer. Study context: Patients arrived having already received 0 to 3 prior chemotherapy regimens. Per blood sample, T cells had a median of around 140,000. Study-level points and caveats: Where pretreatment blood TCR clonality fell below the median, better survival was predicted.

Worth noting for this clone: Its antigen is unknown.

Assay used: immunoSEQ multiplex PCR; TCRdb lists only in-frame clones, some missing. The sample carries 71,000 or so clones, around 90% recorded once. CDR3 length: 14 amino acids. V was clipped by 1 base and J by 12 bases; unmatched bases: 10. From germline, CDR1 is SGHRS and CDR2 YFSETQ. Source: PBMCs, taken around atezolizumab (anti-PD-L1) treatment. This receptor was taken from a man in his fifties or sixties with urothelial cancer. V is TRBV5-1 and J is TRBJ2-1; 7 bases match TRBD1. Here the CDR3 DNA reads TGCGCCAGCAGCTTGCTGTCTACAGGGGAGAGGCAGTTCTTC. Protein sequence: CASSLLSTGERQFF.